These 13 T cell receptor beta chains came from one sample sequenced in a study of molecular identifiers for immune sequencing clone quantification. A single record per CDR3 protein comes from TCRdb applying MiXCR to the PCR reads. This table has roughly 300,000 distinct CDR3 sequences, roughly a quarter appearing once. Sequencing was carried out using naive CD8+ T cells from blood, with Jurkat cell RNA spiked in. Subset noted: FACS-sorted CD8+CD4-CCR7+CD45RA+ naive T cells. The receptors originated from a human donor in good health. Some libraries in this study had Jurkat cell RNA spiked in.

The J gene is TRBJ1-5, the V gene TRBV21-1. TRBV21-1 is a documented pseudogene. The CDR3 totals 11 residues. The CDR3 DNA is TGTGCCAGCAGCAAGGAGCAGCCCCAGCATTTT. It is translated as CASSKEQPQHF.

A note on this clonotype: At one of its ends the junction is not consistent with the germline gene, which may arise from a read error. V usage is TRBV5-3 and J usage is TRBJ2-7, with TRBD1 as a possible D gene (6 bases). TRBV5-3 is placed among ORFs of uncertain function. The CDR3 spans 15 residues. The CDR3 DNA follows: TGTGCCAGCAGCTTTCTTCTTCAGGGGAAGTACGAGCAGTACTTC. Amino acids: CASSFLLQGKYEQYF.

Notes on this clonotype: A much larger clonotype is one base distant, so this may be a read error. This CDR3 is CAGSSTGTALYEQYF. In DNA, the CDR3 is TGTGCCGGCAGCTCAACCGGTACAGCTCTCTACGAGCAGTACTTC. The genes are TRBV7-9 and TRBJ2-7; D unclear. The length of the CDR3 is 15 residues. Germline V gene data show CDR1 as SEHNR and CDR2 as FQNEAQ (reference sequence).

A note on this clonotype: Possible read error: a much larger clone is one base away. The chain links TRBV28 to TRBJ2-7; TRBD2 matches 8 bases. Per the germline V gene, CDR1 is MDHEN and CDR2 is SYDVKM. CDR3 length equals 14 residues. V was pared by 5 bases and J by 12 bases, with 15 bases of the junction left unmatched. The DNA of the CDR3 is TGTGCCAGCAGTCGCCTTCACCAGCGGGAGCCGCGGTACTTC. Translated, it gives CASSRLHQREPRYF.

This clonotype has only a few counts. The chain recombines TRBV15 with TRBJ2-1; 8 bases map to TRBD2. Germline V gives CDR1 LNHNV, CDR2 YYDKDF (reference sequence). The CDR3 contains 15 residues. Trimming cost V 9 bases and J 5 bases; bases outside gene matches: 12. CDR3 protein: CATGVETSGHNEQFF. The CDR3 DNA is TGTGCCACAGGGGTTGAAACTAGCGGCCACAATGAGCAGTTCTTC.

A word on this clonotype: Since a much larger clone is just one base distant, this may be a read error. The chain carries TRBV7-9 and TRBJ1-4; the D is unclear. The germline V gene encodes CDR1 SEHNR and CDR2 FQNEAQ (reference sequence). The CDR3 contains 12 residues. The CDR3 is CASSFSNEKLLF. CDR3 DNA: TGTGCCAGCAGCTTTTCCAATGAAAAACTGCTTTTT.

This clonotype appeared a few times. This chain uses TRBV6-1 with TRBJ2-7, with D perhaps assigned TRBD1 or TRBD2 (5 bases each). Per germline, CDR1 MNHNS and CDR2 SASEGT. The CDR3 is made up of 14 amino acids. Trimming took off 7 bases at V and 5 bases at J, with 18 bases between the two ends. The CDR3 sequence: CASTVGTVSHEQYF. CDR3 bases: TGTGCCAGCACGGTAGGGACGGTGTCCCACGAGCAGTACTTC.

The V and J genes are TRBV14 and TRBJ2-7; D may match TRBD1 or TRBD2 (5 bases each). Germline V gene data show CDR1 as SGHDN and CDR2 as FVKESK. Trimming stripped 1 base from V and 2 bases from J, with 12 bases between. The CDR3 is made up of 15 amino acids. The CDR3 DNA is TGTGCCAGCAGCCAAGTCCGGGACCTAACCTACGAGCAGTACTTC. Protein: CASSQVRDLTYEQYF. Based on the CDR3 plus reference TRBV14 and TRBJ2-7, the full variable domain is EAGVTQFPSHSVIEKGQTVTLRCDPISGHDNLYWYRRVMGKEIKFLLHFVKESKQDESGMPNNRFLAERTGGTYSTLKVQPAELEDSGVYFCASSQVRDLTYEQYFGPGTRLTVT.

The table lists this clonotype with many counts. The chain has TRBV9 and TRBJ2-3; 7 nucleotides line up with TRBD1. V trimming: 2 bases; J trimming: 0 bases; junction bases outside the gene matches: 9. From germline, CDR1 is SGDLS and CDR2 YYNGEE. CDR3 size: 17 residues. CDR3 DNA: TGTGCCAGCAGCGTGGGACACAGGGGATCTAGCACAGATACGCAGTATTTT. Translating gives CASSVGHRGSSTDTQYF.

This clonotype appeared many times. This rearrangement joins TRBV29-1 to TRBJ2-2, with D hard to call. The CDR3 length is 14 residues. Germline CDR1 SQVTM, CDR2 ANQGSEA. Between the trimmed V and J ends, which lost 0 bases and 0 bases, there was a span of 5 bases. The chain's CDR3 is CSVEDPPNTGELFF. The CDR3 DNA is TGCAGCGTTGAAGATCCGCCGAACACCGGGGAGCTGTTTTTT.

Turning to this clonotype: This could be a read error, since a much larger clone is one nucleotide away. V and J are TRBV15 and TRBJ2-1; D not resolved. V lost 2 bases and J lost 12, with 17 bases in between. From germline, CDR1 is LNHNV and CDR2 YYDKDF (reference sequence). CDR3 length: 14 residues. In DNA, the CDR3 is TGTGCCACCAGCAGATCAGGATTAGTCGATGGGCAGTTCTTC. Amino acid sequence: CATSRSGLVDGQFF. The full variable domain, its missing parts supplied by reference TRBV15 and TRBJ2-1, is DAMVIQNPRYQVTQFGKPVTLSCSQTLNHNVMYWYQQKSSQAPKLLFHYYDKDFNNEADTPDNFQSRRPNTSFCFLDIRSPGLGDTAMYLCATSRSGLVDGQFFGPGTRLTVL.

This clonotype was seen at least ten times. The chain couples TRBV14 to TRBJ1-1; no reliable D call. This CDR3 is 15 amino acids long. V shed 2 bases and J shed 1 base, with 11 bases lying between them. Germline CDR1 reads SGHDN; CDR2 reads FVKESK. The CDR3 DNA reads as TGTGCCAGCAGCCAATCCTCAGACCCGAACACTGAAGCTTTCTTT. This translates into CASSQSSDPNTEAFF.

The gene calls are TRBV27 and TRBJ1-1; D possibly corresponds to TRBD1 (6 bases). Looked up from germline, CDR1 is MNHEY and CDR2 is SMNVEV (reference sequence). This CDR3 contains 14 residues. With 5 bases removed from V and 3 bases from J, the gap between germline ends came to 13 bases. CDR3 sequence reads: CASSIQGPYTEAFF. The CDR3 nucleotides read TGTGCCAGCAGTATACAGGGCCCATACACTGAAGCTTTCTTT.